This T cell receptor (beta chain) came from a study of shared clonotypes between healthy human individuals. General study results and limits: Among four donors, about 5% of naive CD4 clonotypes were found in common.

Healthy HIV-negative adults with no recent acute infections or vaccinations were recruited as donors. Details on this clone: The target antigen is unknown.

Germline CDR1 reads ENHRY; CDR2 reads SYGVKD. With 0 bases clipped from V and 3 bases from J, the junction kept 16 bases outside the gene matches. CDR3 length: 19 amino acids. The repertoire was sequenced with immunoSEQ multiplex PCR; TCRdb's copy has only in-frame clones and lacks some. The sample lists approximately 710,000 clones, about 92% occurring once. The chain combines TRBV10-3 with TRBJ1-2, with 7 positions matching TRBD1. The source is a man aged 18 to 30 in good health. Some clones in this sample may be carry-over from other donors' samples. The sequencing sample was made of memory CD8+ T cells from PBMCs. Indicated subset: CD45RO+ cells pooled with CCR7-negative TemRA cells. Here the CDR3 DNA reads TGTGCCATCAGTGAGTCGCTTTATTATGCGAGGGGGCCGGACTATGGCTACACCTTC. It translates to CAISESLYYARGPDYGYTF.